The 23 T cell receptor beta chains listed next were all sequenced from one sample in a study of shared clonotypes between healthy human individuals. Method: immunoSEQ multiplex PCR; TCRdb's copy keeps in-frame clones and lacks some. This sample yields more than 2,000,000 clones, of which 80% to 95% are seen a single time; about 0.37% belongs to the top ten. Sample: naive CD4+ T cells from PBMCs. The sample's subset: CD45RA+ positively selected. All receptors come from a man between 18 and 29 years old in good health. Some clones in this sample may be carry-over from other donors' samples.

The chain links TRBV4-2 to TRBJ2-1; 11 nucleotides align to TRBD2. Germline V lookup: CDR1 LGHNA, CDR2 YNFKEQ. There are 16 residues in the CDR3. Trimming took 6 bases from V and 3 from J; bases not matched to a gene: 7. The CDR3 reads CASRNTGTSGYNEQFF. DNA for the CDR3: TGTGCCAGCAGAAATACCGGGACTAGCGGCTACAATGAGCAGTTCTTC.

V is TRBV15 and J is TRBJ2-7; maybe TRBD2 (5 bases). V was pared by 8 bases and J by 1 base, with 12 bases between. The germline CDR1 and CDR2 sequences are LNHNV and YYDKDF (reference sequence). The CDR3 totals 13 residues. The CDR3 region is CATQQEGSYEQYF. The CDR3 DNA sequence: TGTGCCACCCAACAAGAGGGTTCCTACGAGCAGTACTTC.

The chain joins TRBV28 to TRBJ2-5; the D is unclear. Looked up from germline, CDR1 is MDHEN and CDR2 is SYDVKM. The CDR3 is 13 amino acids. Trimming left V 1 base short and J 4 bases short, with 7 bases between. CDR3 amino acids: CASSLSFPETQYF. DNA for the CDR3: TGTGCCAGCAGTTTATCTTTCCCAGAGACCCAGTACTTC.

This sequence joins TRBV5-1 and TRBJ2-7; weak D call: TRBD2 (5 bases). The germline V gene encodes CDR1 SGHRS and CDR2 YFSETQ. The CDR3 is made up of 13 amino acids. The V end lost 4 bases, the J end lost 0 bases, and 8 bases lay between the germline ends. CDR3 sequence: CASSRGFSYEQYF. CDR3 nucleotides: TGCGCCAGCAGCAGAGGGTTCTCCTACGAGCAGTACTTC.

The V gene is TRBV5-5, the J gene TRBJ2-2; D is ambiguous. V was shortened by 3 bases and J by 1 base, with 13 bases between the two germline ends. The CDR3 contains 16 residues. CDR1 and CDR2 (germline): SGHKS, YYEKEE (reference sequence). The CDR3 sequence is CASSSQNRLNTGELFF. DNA of the CDR3: TGTGCCAGCAGCTCCCAAAACAGATTGAACACCGGGGAGCTGTTTTTT.

The chain carries TRBV9 and TRBJ2-3, with D possibly TRBD2 on 6 matching bases. The germline V gene encodes CDR1 SGDLS and CDR2 YYNGEE. This CDR3 comprises 18 residues. Between the trimmed V and J ends, which lost 3 bases and 1 base, there was a span of 21 bases. This CDR3 reads CASSETPGVGGGTDTQYF. The DNA for the CDR3 is TGTGCCAGCAGCGAGACCCCTGGGGTCGGGGGTGGCACAGATACGCAGTATTTT. Combining the CDR3 with reference TRBV9 and TRBJ2-3 gives the whole variable domain DSGVTQTPKHLITATGQRVTLRCSPRSGDLSVYWYQQSLDQGLQFLIQYYNGEERAKGNILERFSAQQFPDLHSELNLSSLELGDSALYFCASSETPGVGGGTDTQYFGPGTRLTVL.

Concerning this clone: Other nucleotide sequences in the sample specify the same CDR3. J is TRBJ2-1 and V is TRBV6-6, with 7 bases aligning to TRBD1. The CDR3 runs to 12 residues. With V trimmed by 5 bases and J by 6 bases, 1 base remained unmatched. CDR1 and CDR2 (germline): MNHNY, SVGAGI (reference sequence). CDR3 in amino acids: CASSPGGNEQFF. Written as DNA, the CDR3 is TGTGCCAGCAGTCCAGGGGGCAATGAGCAGTTCTTC.

The V call is TRBV5-1, the J call TRBJ1-2; the D is unclear. V was cut by 4 bases and J by 2 bases, with 15 bases left in between. This CDR3 region has 15 residues. Germline CDR1 SGHRS, CDR2 YFSETQ. The CDR3 here is CASSPDKARNYGYTF. In DNA form, the CDR3 reads TGCGCCAGCAGCCCAGATAAGGCGAGGAACTATGGCTACACCTTC.

This sequence joins TRBV9 and TRBJ1-2; D gene unclear. This CDR3 is 17 amino acids long. The V gene lost 3 bases and the J gene lost 8 bases, with 26 bases spanning the gap. Germline lookup yields CDR1 SGDLS and CDR2 YYNGEE. The CDR3 DNA follows: TGTGCCAGCAGCGCCCAATTCGGACGGATGGGTTATGAGGGCTACACCTTC. Its translation: CASSAQFGRMGYEGYTF.

The genes are TRBV5-1 and TRBJ2-3; D perhaps matches TRBD2 (5 bases). CDR3 length: 15 amino acids. The germline gives CDR1 SGHRS, CDR2 YFSETQ. Trimming cost V 4 bases and J 2 bases, with 14 bases left between them. The CDR3 nucleotides read TGCGCCAGCAGCCCCCCGACTACCAACACAGATACGCAGTATTTT. This codes for CASSPPTTNTDTQYF.

The CDR3 here is CASTPRGLAGGGEQYF. The DNA of the CDR3 is TGTGCCAGCACTCCCCGGGGTCTAGCGGGAGGTGGTGAGCAGTACTTC. The chain employs TRBV2 and TRBJ2-7; TRBD2 matches at 11 bases. Germline CDR1 SNHLY, CDR2 FYNNEI. The trim removed 7 bases at V and 7 bases at J, leaving 15 bases unmatched. The CDR3 consists of 16 residues.

The rearrangement joins TRBV7-3 to TRBJ2-1; no firm D call. This CDR3 is 13 amino acids long. The germline V gene has CDR1 SGHTA and CDR2 FQGTGA. With 2 bases removed from V and 9 bases from J, the gap between germline ends came to 11 bases. CDR3 sequence (DNA): TGTGCCAGCAGCTTAGGTGAAGTTGGTGAGCAGTTCTTC. Encoded protein: CASSLGEVGEQFF.

The V call is TRBV4-1, the J call TRBJ1-5; TRBD1 agrees at 7 bases. The CDR3 length is 17 residues. CDR1 is MGHRA, CDR2 YSYEKL, per germline. V lost 6 bases and J lost 0; bases outside the gene matches: 11. The DNA for the CDR3 is TGCGCCAGCAGTCTTAGAGGGGGCTCGGATAGCAATCAGCCCCAGCATTTT. Encoded protein: CASSLRGGSDSNQPQHF.

This clone was found once. The chain employs TRBV6-5 and TRBJ2-7, with TRBD2 matching 7 bases. The CDR3 sequence is 15 residues long. The germline V gene has CDR1 MNHEY and CDR2 SVGAGI. The ends lost 0 bases at V and 3 bases at J; junction bases unmatched: 5. CDR3 sequence (DNA): TGTGCCAGCAGTTACTCGCGGGGGTGGGACTACGAGCAGTACTTC. This translates into CASSYSRGWDYEQYF.

This sequence joins TRBV5-1 and TRBJ1-1, with 7 bases identical to TRBD1. The CDR3 runs to 13 residues. Germline loops: CDR1 SGHRS, CDR2 YFSETQ. Trimming cost V 3 bases and J 6 bases; bases outside gene matches: 5. CDR3 sequence reads: CASSYGTVSEAFF. DNA of the CDR3: TGCGCCAGCAGCTACGGGACAGTCTCTGAAGCTTTCTTT.

In DNA form, the CDR3 reads TGCGCCAGCATAGCGGGAGAATCCAACACCGGGGAGCTGTTTTTT. This codes for CASIAGESNTGELFF. V is TRBV10-1 and J is TRBJ2-2, with 9 positions matching TRBD2. Germline V gives CDR1 WNHNN, CDR2 SYGVQD (reference sequence). Trimming removed 7 bases from V and 2 bases from J; junction bases left unmatched: 5. The CDR3 contains 15 residues.

This chain uses TRBV28 with TRBJ1-1; 8 nucleotides match TRBD1. Looked up from germline, CDR1 is MDHEN and CDR2 is SYDVKM. The CDR3 length is 12 residues. V lost 3 bases to trimming and J lost 8 bases; unmatched junction nucleotides: 2. DNA for the CDR3: TGTGCCAGCAGTTTCTGGACAGGGGAAGCTTTCTTT. Translating gives CASSFWTGEAFF.

This clone was observed a single time. The chain links TRBV5-4 to TRBJ2-7; 8 nucleotides agree with TRBD2. From germline, CDR1 is SGHNT and CDR2 YYREEE (reference sequence). The CDR3 has 16 amino acids. J was trimmed by 0 bases and V by 5 bases; bases with no gene match: 10. The CDR3 sequence is CASSPRASGGSYEQYF. CDR3 nucleotide sequence: TGTGCCAGCAGTCCCCGGGCCAGCGGGGGCTCCTACGAGCAGTACTTC.

The V gene is TRBV6-5, the J gene TRBJ1-5; D call uncertain. Trimming removed 6 bases from V and 4 bases from J, with 10 bases in between. The germline V gene encodes CDR1 MNHEY and CDR2 SVGAGI. The CDR3 sequence is 13 residues long. The chain's CDR3 is CASRSGSNQPQHF. The CDR3 DNA reads as TGTGCCAGCAGATCGGGGTCAAATCAGCCCCAGCATTTT.

The V call is TRBV10-1, the J call TRBJ2-1; D is unclear. Germline-derived CDR1 and CDR2 are WNHNN and SYGVQD (reference sequence). The CDR3 has 12 residues. V was clipped by 3 bases and J by 9 bases, with 9 bases between them. In DNA form, the CDR3 reads TGCGCCAGCAGTGAATGGGAAGGTGAGCAGTTCTTC. Protein sequence: CASSEWEGEQFF.

The V call is TRBV6-4, the J call TRBJ1-2; D remains unclear. The V gene's germline CDR1 is MRHNA and CDR2 SNTAGT. Trimming stripped 0 bases from V and 8 bases from J, with 10 bases between. CDR3 length: 13 residues. The chain's CDR3 is CASSDSGIGGYTF. The CDR3, as DNA: TGTGCCAGCAGTGACTCGGGGATCGGGGGCTACACCTTC.

The CDR3 DNA sequence: TGTGCCAGCAGCCCTAGGGACAGGGGATACGAGCAGTACTTC. Protein sequence: CASSPRDRGYEQYF. The genes are TRBV7-9 and TRBJ2-7; 10 nucleotides match TRBD1. The trim removed 5 bases at V and 4 bases at J, leaving 5 bases unmatched. The CDR3 is 14 amino acids. The germline V gene has CDR1 SEHNR and CDR2 FQNEAQ (reference sequence). Full variable domain (remainder filled in from reference TRBV7-9 and TRBJ2-7): DTGVSQNPRHKITKRGQNVTFRCDPISEHNRLYWYRQTLGQGPEFLTYFQNEAQLEKSRLLSDRFSAERPKGSFSTLEIQRTEQGDSAMYLCASSPRDRGYEQYFGPGTRLTVT.

CDR3 nucleotides: TGTGCCAGCAGTGAATATATAGGCGCTGAAGCTTTCTTT. Protein product: CASSEYIGAEAFF. The genes are TRBV25-1 and TRBJ1-1; D not certain. The CDR3 has 13 amino acids. In germline, CDR1 is MGHDK, CDR2 SYGVNS. V shed 0 bases and J shed 6 bases, with 8 bases lying between them.